This is a list of T cell receptor beta chains from one sample in a study of T cell repertoires in cytomegalovirus infection. TCRdb independently ran MiXCR on the reads; one entry per CDR3 protein. Among more than 140,000 distinct CDR3 sequences listed, about 6.1% were seen once. The sample taken for sequencing was PBMCs. The receptors derive from a human donor in good health (CMV status not recorded). Some clones in this sample may be carry-over from other donors' samples. Each CDR3 is given with its conserved first and last residue.

J	V	CDR3
TRBJ2-7	TRBV7-2	CASSLGGGEQYF
TRBJ1-1	TRBV7-3	CASSGWTDTMNTEAFF
TRBJ1-2	TRBV14	CASSQARTGDGYTF
TRBJ1-2	TRBV28	CASSLLYPGEPAGYTF
TRBJ2-5	TRBV3-1	CASSPSTETQYF
TRBJ2-4	TRBV7-9	CASSLYGLGIQYF
TRBJ2-3	TRBV7-8	CASSLARWAGSTDTQYF
TRBJ1-5	TRBV7-8	CASSATGSGGHQPQHF
TRBJ2-1	TRBV12-3/TRBV12-4	CASRGFEQFF
TRBJ2-6	TRBV18	CASSPQSSGANVLTF
TRBJ2-7	TRBV19	CASSMPGATYEQYF
TRBJ2-1	TRBV7-3	CASSLTSGYNEQFF
TRBJ2-7	TRBV18	CASSPLPSGISYEQYF
TRBJ2-2	TRBV6-5	CASSYSGGPGELFF
TRBJ2-3	TRBV2	CAQGSPPDTQYF
TRBJ2-1	TRBV28	CASEGGRREQFF
TRBJ1-4	TRBV28	CASKRQRSEKLFF
TRBJ2-7	TRBV28	CASSSGVWLEQYF
TRBJ1-6	TRBV13	CASSEQLGNSPLHF
TRBJ1-1	TRBV10-3	CAISESTGANTEAFF
TRBJ2-3	TRBV6-5	CASSYSDSTDTQYF
TRBJ2-1	TRBV7-2	CASSLGEFRRQFF
TRBJ2-7	TRBV2	CASRERLGDDLYEQYF
TRBJ2-1	TRBV5-3	CASSLASGGYDEQFF
TRBJ1-4	TRBV11-2	CASSTRTGPVTNEKLFF
TRBJ2-5	TRBV20-1	CSASSVRGGQETQYF
TRBJ2-6	TRBV10-3	CAISDGTGGLGANVLTF
TRBJ1-1	TRBV7-9	CASSLGWNTEAFF
TRBJ2-7	TRBV6-2/TRBV6-3	CASSYSISGGAFDEQYF
TRBJ2-1	TRBV23-1	CASSQWAGGQFF
TRBJ2-2	TRBV19	CASSRRGAGELFF
TRBJ2-7	TRBV5-1	CASSLEGDEQYF
TRBJ2-6	TRBV2	CASSERETGANVLTF
TRBJ2-1	TRBV12-3/TRBV12-4	CASGGQGLYGEQFF
TRBJ2-3	TRBV7-2	CASSLLAGGRTDTQYF
TRBJ2-7	TRBV7-2	CASSLGGGGGGDEQYF
TRBJ2-1	TRBV20-1	CSARSPTSYNEQFF
TRBJ1-1	TRBV28	CASSLAGRDTEAFF
TRBJ1-6	TRBV20-1	CSARDRRSGYSPLHF
TRBJ1-2	TRBV6-2/TRBV6-3	CASSSTGTGALGYTF
TRBJ2-3	TRBV29-1	CSVVPPQGSTDTQYF
TRBJ2-1	TRBV20-1	CSARVPYRGLAGEVGNEQFF